The 8 T cell receptor beta chains below come from one sample, sequenced in a study of blood T cell repertoires in COVID-19. Data came from immunoSEQ multiplex PCR; TCRdb stores just in-frame clones and leaves some out. The sample gives just over 150,000 clones, around 87% of which show up once; 6% to 8.5% is in the top ten. The sequencing input was PBMCs or T cells enriched from blood (not recorded which). The receptors originated from a woman in her 50s who had recovered from COVID-19.

V gene TRBV4-1 combines with J gene TRBJ1-3, with D possibly TRBD1 on 6 matching bases. The CDR3 runs 14 residues. Germline CDR1 MGHRA, CDR2 YSYEKL. Trimming shortened V by 0 bases and J by 4 bases, and 7 bases separated the two germline ends. The CDR3 DNA reads as TGCGCCAGCAGCCAAGACAGGGGAGGAAACACCATATATTTT. Its protein is CASSQDRGGNTIYF.

The chain links TRBV3-1 (or the pseudogene TRBV3-2) to TRBJ2-5; 15 positions agree with TRBD2. The trim removed 4 bases at V and 0 bases at J, leaving 9 bases unmatched. The length of the CDR3 is 19 residues. From germline, CDR1 is LGHDT and CDR2 YNNKEL (reference sequence). The CDR3 DNA is TGTGCCAGCAGCCCCGGGACTAGCGGGGGGCAATGGTACCAAGAGACCCAGTACTTC. Its translation: CASSPGTSGGQWYQETQYF.

The chain recombines TRBV20-1 with TRBJ1-1; D is possibly TRBD1 (5 bases). Looked up from germline, CDR1 is DFQATT and CDR2 is SNEGSKA (reference sequence). The CDR3 sequence is 14 residues long. The V end lost 3 bases, the J end lost 4 bases, and 15 bases lay between the germline ends. CDR3 sequence reads: CSASSGLWATEAFF. The CDR3 region has the DNA TGCAGTGCTAGTTCGGGACTATGGGCCACTGAAGCTTTCTTT.

This clone appeared a single time. This chain links TRBV5-1 with TRBJ1-1; 7 bases align to TRBD1. CDR1 is SGHRS, CDR2 YFSETQ, per germline. Trimming at V came to 7 bases and at J to 4 bases, leaving 16 bases not matched to a gene. The CDR3 totals 16 residues. The CDR3 loop reads CASAFGAGGFSTEAFF. The CDR3 nucleotides read TGCGCCAGCGCCTTCGGGGCAGGGGGATTTAGCACTGAAGCTTTCTTT.

The chain recombines TRBV18 with TRBJ1-6, with D possibly TRBD1 on 5 matching bases. The CDR3 totals 16 residues. With 3 bases removed from V and 5 bases from J, the gap between germline ends came to 14 bases. Per the germline V gene, CDR1 is KGHSH and CDR2 is LQKENI. The DNA for the CDR3 is TGTGCCAGCTCACCTGGGGCGGGGAAAGATAATTCACCCCTCCACTTT. It translates to CASSPGAGKDNSPLHF.

In this sample, this clone turned up once. The rearrangement joins TRBV24-1 to TRBJ2-3; 7 bases map to TRBD1. The J segment lost 1 base and the V segment lost 7 bases, leaving 19 bases of the junction unmatched. The germline V gene has CDR1 KGHDR and CDR2 SFDVKD. This CDR3 is built from 19 residues. The chain's CDR3 is CATSAKINRTGRGTDTQYF. CDR3 DNA sequence: TGTGCCACCAGCGCAAAGATAAATCGGACAGGAAGGGGCACAGATACGCAGTATTTT.

The chain combines TRBV25-1 with TRBJ2-5; 7 bases are a match to TRBD2. The CDR3 contains 14 residues. Germline trimming cut 2 bases from V and 8 bases from J; bases unmatched to any gene: 8. Germline CDR1 is MGHDK and CDR2 is SYGVNS. CDR3 loop: CASSERRGVRTQYF. Here the CDR3 DNA reads TGTGCCAGCAGTGAACGACGGGGGGTCCGTACCCAGTACTTC.

J is TRBJ1-2 and V is TRBV12-3 or TRBV12-4, with D possibly TRBD1 on 5 matching bases. CDR3 length: 13 residues. The ends were cut back, 6 bases at V and 1 base at J, with 9 bases in the middle. Here the CDR3 DNA reads TGTGCCAGCAGCATGACAGTTAACTATGGCTACACCTTC. Its protein product is CASSMTVNYGYTF.